This TCR beta chain was recorded in a study of T cell responses to AZD1222 COVID-19 vaccine. The CDR3 runs to 17 residues. Some clones are missing from TCRdb's copy, which holds only in-frame ones; the method was immunoSEQ multiplex PCR. The sample carries tens of thousands of clones, about 88% recorded once. The source is an adult in good health. The chain combines TRBV21-1 with TRBJ1-6; the table names TRBD1, a call not compared with the DNA. TRBV21-1 is a pseudogene locus. The sample here was peripheral blood, taken on day 0 of AZD1222 vaccination. The CDR3 DNA sequence: TGTGCCAGCAGCAAACTCGGACAGAAAGCCTATAATTCACCCCTCCACTTT. This codes for CASSKLGQKAYNSPLHF.